The rows below give T cell receptor beta chains drawn from one sample of a study of cytomegalovirus exposure and HLA in healthy donors. Using immunoSEQ multiplex PCR, the repertoire was profiled, and TCRdb retains in-frame clones only, with some absent. This sample carries 150,000 to 200,000 clones, about 72% of them seen once, and the ten largest clones take 1.5%. Sample: PBMCs. The origin of the receptors is a girl aged 5-17 years in good health and CMV-seronegative. The CDR3 runs from the conserved cysteine through the conserved F or W. Expanded clones get a size class; other rows say once, few or many, or leave the size out.

>TRBJ1-1|TRBV19|.
CASSNQGGSTEAFF
>TRBJ1-6|TRBV11-2|.
CASSLDSRGDSPLHF
>TRBJ1-1|TRBV6-1|few
CASSEWRGTFTEAFF
>TRBJ1-2|TRBV5-1|.
CASSLASDYGYTF
>TRBJ2-4|TRBV30|.
CAWSELGQARDIQYF
>TRBJ1-1|TRBV7-9|.
CASSFRGPAFF
>TRBJ2-3|TRBV5-1|.
CASSPPGGETDTQYF
>TRBJ1-4|TRBV15|.
CATSRGVGDEKLFF
>TRBJ2-7|TRBV18|.
CASSPISTGTGTLEQYF
>TRBJ1-1|TRBV5-1|.
CASSLAGSGAFF
>TRBJ1-5|TRBV19|.
CASSIVGAHQPQHF
>TRBJ1-2|TRBV29-1|.
CSVVESSNYGYTF
>TRBJ2-5|TRBV5-8|few
CASSVRTGETQYF
>TRBJ2-1|TRBV5-1|.
CASSLGLAGDEQFF
>TRBJ2-1|TRBV11-3|.
CASSRASGENEQFF
>TRBJ2-5|TRBV5-1|.
CASSLALRGGDFETQYF
>TRBJ1-2|TRBV12-5|.
CASGIDRGPINYGYTF
>TRBJ1-5|TRBV4-2|few
CASSPLGTGSNQPQHF
>TRBJ1-2|TRBV14|once
CASTSHQGDGYTF
>TRBJ2-5|TRBV10-2|.
CASSFGQGKETQYF
>TRBJ2-3|TRBV4-2|.
CASSQDGLGGDITDTQYF
>TRBJ2-7|TRBV6-1|.
CASSDVLRSYEQYF
>TRBJ2-7|TRBV6-6|.
CASTLGQAYEQYF
>TRBJ1-2|TRBV2|.
CASSPNPGSEVYGYTF
>TRBJ1-1|TRBV2|.
CASSEGLAGNTEAFF
>TRBJ1-3|TRBV5-1|few
CASSPGDGLTGNTIYF
>TRBJ1-2|TRBV9|.
CASSVGGKSNYGYTF
>TRBJ1-2|TRBV5-4|.
CASSLKGLTTGTGYTF
>TRBJ2-7|TRBV27|.
CASSPSGNEQYF
>TRBJ2-1|TRBV5-6|.
CASSPSDRAHNEQFF
>TRBJ2-5|TRBV5-1|.
CASSLAGGSVQETQYF
>TRBJ2-7|TRBV5-1|.
CASSSSTGTGYEQYF
>TRBJ1-6|TRBV30|.
CAWSVTLQFYNSPLHF
>TRBJ1-1|TRBV11-1|.
CASSFRENTEAFF
>TRBJ2-1|TRBV6-5|once
CASSSTYNEQFF
>TRBJ2-7|TRBV6-1|.
CASSTGYVQYF
>TRBJ1-1|TRBV10-1|.
CASGREGTEAFF
>TRBJ2-3|TRBV5-5|few
CASSLERGTDTQYF
>TRBJ2-5|TRBV2|.
CASSEAGRGKRNKQETQYF
>TRBJ1-5|TRBV9|.
CASSVGDSPSSQPQHF
>TRBJ1-1|TRBV7-3|.
CASSPGGGDTEAFF
>TRBJ2-3|TRBV6-4|few
CASSLLVTGSTDTQYF
>TRBJ1-1|TRBV9|.
CASSPPRGMAEAFF
>TRBJ1-6|TRBV30|few
CAWSSGLYNSPLHF
>TRBJ1-3|TRBV6-5|.
CASSYSAVSGDTIYF
>TRBJ1-6|TRBV2|.
CASRRGFDNSPLHF
>TRBJ1-2|TRBV5-6|few
CASSFFGQGSGGYTF
>TRBJ1-5|TRBV19|few
CASSIRDSNQPQHF
>TRBJ1-2|TRBV5-4|.
CASSLDVANYGYTF
>TRBJ2-5|TRBV30|few
CAWGGGVGETQYF
>TRBJ2-1|TRBV27|.
CASSFLERVSNEQFF
>TRBJ2-5|TRBV6-1|few
CASSEVGGGETQYF
>TRBJ1-1|TRBV2|.
CASSYGQGNTEAFF